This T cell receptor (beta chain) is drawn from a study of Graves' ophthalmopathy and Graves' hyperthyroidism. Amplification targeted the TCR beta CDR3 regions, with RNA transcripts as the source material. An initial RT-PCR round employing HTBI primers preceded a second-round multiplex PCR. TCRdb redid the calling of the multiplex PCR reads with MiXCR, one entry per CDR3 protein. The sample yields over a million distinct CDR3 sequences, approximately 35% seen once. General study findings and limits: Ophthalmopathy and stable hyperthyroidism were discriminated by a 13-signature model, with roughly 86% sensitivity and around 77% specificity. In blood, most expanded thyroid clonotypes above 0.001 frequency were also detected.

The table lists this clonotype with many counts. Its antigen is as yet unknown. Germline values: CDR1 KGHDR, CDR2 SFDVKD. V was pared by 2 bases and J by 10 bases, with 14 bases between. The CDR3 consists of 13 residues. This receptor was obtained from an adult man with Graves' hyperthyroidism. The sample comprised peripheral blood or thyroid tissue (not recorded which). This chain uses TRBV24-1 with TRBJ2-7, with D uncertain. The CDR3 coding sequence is TGTGCCACCAGTGATTCGGACCAATATGGACAGTACTTC. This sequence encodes CATSDSDQYGQYF.